The sequence of this T cell receptor beta chain was determined in a study of CD8 T cells in ankylosing spondylitis. Per the germline V gene, CDR1 is SGHRS and CDR2 is YFSETQ. Trimming cost V 4 bases and J 6 bases; bases outside gene matches: 5. The CDR3 covers 14 residues. A word on this clonotype: Its antigen is not known.

One entry per CDR3 protein results from TCRdb running MiXCR on the 5' RACE reads. The repertoire holds 300,000 to 350,000 distinct CDR3 sequences, with approximately 14% as singletons. The study's findings and limits: Significant enrichment of disease-linked clones was reported in matched ankylosing spondylitis synovial fluid. Typical of ankylosing spondylitis blood, it appeared, was a TCR beta motif of about eight highly homologous variants. Earlier reports found some motif variants in synovial fluid and blood in reactive arthritis.

The specimen was blood, either unsorted or a sorted T cell fraction (not recorded which). This sequence joins TRBV5-1 and TRBJ2-2, with TRBD1 identical over 8 bases. This clonotype originated in a male donor with ankylosing spondylitis or in good health (not recorded which). DNA for the CDR3: TGCGCCAGCAGCCAGGGACAGGTAGCCGGGGAGCTGTTTTTT. Encoded protein: CASSQGQVAGELFF.